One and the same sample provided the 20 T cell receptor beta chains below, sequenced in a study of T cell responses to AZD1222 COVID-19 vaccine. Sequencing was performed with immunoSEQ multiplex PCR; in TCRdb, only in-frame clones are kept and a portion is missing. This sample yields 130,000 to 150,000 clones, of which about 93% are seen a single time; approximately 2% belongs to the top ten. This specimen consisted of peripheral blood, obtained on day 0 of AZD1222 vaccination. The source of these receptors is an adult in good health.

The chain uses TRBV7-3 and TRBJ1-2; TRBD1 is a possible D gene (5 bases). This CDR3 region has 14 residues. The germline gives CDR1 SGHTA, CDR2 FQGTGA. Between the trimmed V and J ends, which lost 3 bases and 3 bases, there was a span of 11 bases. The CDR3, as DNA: TGTGCCAGCAGCTTCTCCCTCAGGGACTATGGCTACACCTTC. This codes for CASSFSLRDYGYTF. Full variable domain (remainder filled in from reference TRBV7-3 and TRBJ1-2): GAGVSQTPSNKVTEKGKYVELRCDPISGHTALYWYRQSLGQGPEFLIYFQGTGAADDSGLPNDRFFAVRPEGSVSTLKIQRTERGDSAVYLCASSFSLRDYGYTFGSGTRLTVV.

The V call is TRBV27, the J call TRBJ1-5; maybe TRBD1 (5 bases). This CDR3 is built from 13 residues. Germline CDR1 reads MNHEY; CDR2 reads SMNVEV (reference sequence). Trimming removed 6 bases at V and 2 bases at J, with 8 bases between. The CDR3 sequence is CASSWGCNQPQHF. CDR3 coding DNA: TGTGCCAGCAGCTGGGGGTGCAATCAGCCCCAGCATTTT.

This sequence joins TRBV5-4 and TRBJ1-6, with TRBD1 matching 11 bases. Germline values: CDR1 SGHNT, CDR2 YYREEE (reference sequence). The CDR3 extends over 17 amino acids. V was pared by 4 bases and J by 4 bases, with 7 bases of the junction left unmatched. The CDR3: CASSDRDRGFYNSPLHF. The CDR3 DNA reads TGTGCCAGCAGCGACCGGGACAGGGGGTTTTATAATTCACCCCTCCACTTT.

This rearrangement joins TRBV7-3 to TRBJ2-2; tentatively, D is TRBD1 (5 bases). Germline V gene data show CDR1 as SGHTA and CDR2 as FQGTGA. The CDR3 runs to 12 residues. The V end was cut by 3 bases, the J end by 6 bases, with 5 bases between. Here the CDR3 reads CASSFRAGELFF. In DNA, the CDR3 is TGTGCCAGCAGCTTCAGGGCCGGGGAGCTGTTTTTT.

The CDR3 bases are TGCGCCAGCAATCCGGGGGGGCCGTGGGATACGCAGTATTTT. This encodes CASNPGGPWDTQYF. The chain joins TRBV10-1 to TRBJ2-3; 8 bases match TRBD2. This CDR3 spans 14 amino acids. With V trimmed by 7 bases and J by 6 bases, 9 bases remained unmatched. The germline V gene has CDR1 WNHNN and CDR2 SYGVQD (reference sequence).

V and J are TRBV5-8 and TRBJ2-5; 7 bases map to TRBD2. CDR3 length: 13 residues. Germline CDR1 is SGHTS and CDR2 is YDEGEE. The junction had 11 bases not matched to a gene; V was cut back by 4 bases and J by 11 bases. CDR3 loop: CASSLREGLEQYF. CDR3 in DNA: TGTGCCAGCAGCCTTAGGGAGGGACTTGAGCAGTACTTC.

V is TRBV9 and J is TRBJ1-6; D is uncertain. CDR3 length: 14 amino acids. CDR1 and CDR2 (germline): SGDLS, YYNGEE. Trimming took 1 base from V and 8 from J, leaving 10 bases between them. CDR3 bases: TGTGCCAGCAGCGTAAGTGTATCTGATTCACCCCTCCACTTT. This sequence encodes CASSVSVSDSPLHF.

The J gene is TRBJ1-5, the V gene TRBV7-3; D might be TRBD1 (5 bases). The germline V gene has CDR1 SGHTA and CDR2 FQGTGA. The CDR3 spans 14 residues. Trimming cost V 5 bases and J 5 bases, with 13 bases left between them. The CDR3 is CASSPSGMDQPQHF. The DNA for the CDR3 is TGTGCCAGCAGCCCCTCAGGGATGGATCAGCCCCAGCATTTT.

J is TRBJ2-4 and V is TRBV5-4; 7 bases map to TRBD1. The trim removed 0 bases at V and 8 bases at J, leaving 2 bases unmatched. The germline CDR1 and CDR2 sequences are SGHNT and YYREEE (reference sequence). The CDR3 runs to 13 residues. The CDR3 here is CASSLVQGDIQYF. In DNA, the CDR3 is TGTGCCAGCAGCTTGGTTCAGGGGGACATTCAGTACTTC.

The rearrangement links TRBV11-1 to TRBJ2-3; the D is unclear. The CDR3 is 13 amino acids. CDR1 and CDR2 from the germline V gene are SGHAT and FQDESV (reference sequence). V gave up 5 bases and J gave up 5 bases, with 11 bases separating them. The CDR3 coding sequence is TGTGCCAGCAGCAGAGCGTCCCAAGATACGCAGTATTTT. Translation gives CASSRASQDTQYF. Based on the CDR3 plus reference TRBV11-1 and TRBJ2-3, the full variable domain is EAEVAQSPRYKITEKSQAVAFWCDPISGHATLYWYRQILGQGPELLVQFQDESVVDDSQLPKDRFSAERLKGVDSTLKIQPAELGDSAMYLCASSRASQDTQYFGPGTRLTVL.

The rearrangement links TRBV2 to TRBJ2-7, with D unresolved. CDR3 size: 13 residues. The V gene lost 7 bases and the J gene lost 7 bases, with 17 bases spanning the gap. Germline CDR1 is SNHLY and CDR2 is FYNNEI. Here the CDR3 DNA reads TGTGCCAGCAAACCACAAGCGCCGTCAGAGCAGTACTTC. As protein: CASKPQAPSEQYF.

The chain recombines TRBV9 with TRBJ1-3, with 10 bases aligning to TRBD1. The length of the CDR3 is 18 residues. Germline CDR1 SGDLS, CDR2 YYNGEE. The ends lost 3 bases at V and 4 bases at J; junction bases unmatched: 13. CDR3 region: CASSARQGAEAQGNTIYF. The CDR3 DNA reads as TGTGCCAGCAGCGCTCGACAGGGGGCGGAAGCACAAGGAAACACCATATATTTT.

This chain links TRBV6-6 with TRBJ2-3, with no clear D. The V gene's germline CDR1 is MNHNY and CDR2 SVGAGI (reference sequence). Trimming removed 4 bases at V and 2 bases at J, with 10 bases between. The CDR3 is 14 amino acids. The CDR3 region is CASSSPRVTDTQYF. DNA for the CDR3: TGTGCCAGCAGTTCCCCCCGGGTCACAGATACGCAGTATTTT.

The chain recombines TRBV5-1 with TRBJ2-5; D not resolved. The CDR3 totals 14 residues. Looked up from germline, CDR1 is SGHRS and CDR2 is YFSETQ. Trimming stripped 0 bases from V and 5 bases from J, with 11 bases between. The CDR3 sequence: CASSLGPSRETQYF. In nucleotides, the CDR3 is TGCGCCAGCAGCTTGGGCCCCAGCCGGGAGACCCAGTACTTC.

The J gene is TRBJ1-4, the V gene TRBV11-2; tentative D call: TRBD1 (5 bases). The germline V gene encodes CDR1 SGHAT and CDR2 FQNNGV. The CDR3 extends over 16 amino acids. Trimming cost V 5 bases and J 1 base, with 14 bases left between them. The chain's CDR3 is CASSPAGVKTNEKLFF. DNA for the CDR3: TGTGCCAGCAGCCCGGCGGGGGTGAAAACTAATGAAAAACTGTTTTTT.

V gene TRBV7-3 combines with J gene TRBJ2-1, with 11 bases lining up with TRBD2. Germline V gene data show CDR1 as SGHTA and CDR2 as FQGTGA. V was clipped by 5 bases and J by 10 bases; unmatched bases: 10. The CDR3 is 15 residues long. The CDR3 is CASSDKLAGVQEQFF. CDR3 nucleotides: TGTGCCAGCAGCGATAAACTAGCGGGAGTTCAGGAGCAGTTCTTC. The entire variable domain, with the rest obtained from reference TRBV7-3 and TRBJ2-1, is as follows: GAGVSQTPSNKVTEKGKYVELRCDPISGHTALYWYRQSLGQGPEFLIYFQGTGAADDSGLPNDRFFAVRPEGSVSTLKIQRTERGDSAVYLCASSDKLAGVQEQFFGPGTRLTVL.

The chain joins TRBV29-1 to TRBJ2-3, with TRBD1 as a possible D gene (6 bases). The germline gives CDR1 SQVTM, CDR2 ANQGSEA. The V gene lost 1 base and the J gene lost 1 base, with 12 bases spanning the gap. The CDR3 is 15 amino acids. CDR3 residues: CSVEVRHRGTDTQYF. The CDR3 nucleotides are TGCAGCGTTGAAGTCCGCCACAGGGGCACAGATACGCAGTATTTT.

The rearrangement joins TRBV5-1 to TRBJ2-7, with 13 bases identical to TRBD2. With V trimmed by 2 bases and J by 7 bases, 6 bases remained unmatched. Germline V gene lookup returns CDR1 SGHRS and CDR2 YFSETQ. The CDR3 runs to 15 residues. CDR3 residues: CASSLLAGGPGEQYF. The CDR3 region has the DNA TGCGCCAGCAGCTTACTAGCGGGGGGGCCAGGAGAGCAGTACTTC.

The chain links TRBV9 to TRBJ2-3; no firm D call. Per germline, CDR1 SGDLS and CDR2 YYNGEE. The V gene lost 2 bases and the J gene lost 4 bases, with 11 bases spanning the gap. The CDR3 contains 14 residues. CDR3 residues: CASSVRDRPDTQYF. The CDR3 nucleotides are TGTGCCAGCAGCGTTCGAGACCGTCCAGATACGCAGTATTTT.

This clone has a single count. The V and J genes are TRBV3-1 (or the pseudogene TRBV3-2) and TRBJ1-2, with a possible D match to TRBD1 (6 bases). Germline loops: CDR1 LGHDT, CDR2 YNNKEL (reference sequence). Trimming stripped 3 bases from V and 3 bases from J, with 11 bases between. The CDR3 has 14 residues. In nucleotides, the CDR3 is TGTGCCAGCAGCCATCTCTCAGGGGACTATGGCTACACCTTC. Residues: CASSHLSGDYGYTF.